Detailed here is one T cell receptor (beta chain). Its cognate antigen is unknown. This entry comes from a study of shared clonotypes between healthy human individuals. The wider study: Per-donor plates numbered three CD4 naive, three CD4 memory, two CD8 naive and one CD8 memory.

Method: immunoSEQ multiplex PCR; TCRdb's copy keeps in-frame clones and lacks some. This sample carries about 380,000 clones, 90% to 98% of them seen once, and the ten largest clones take around 0.29%. General study points: The generation probabilities recorded for non-shared clonotypes fell below those of clonotypes shared by all four donors.

The sequence was obtained from a man aged 25 to 40 in good health. Sequencing used memory CD8+ T cells sorted from blood. Subset reported: CD45RO+ cells pooled with CCR7-negative TemRA cells.

The CDR3 reads CASSLPDRSTVDTQYF. The CDR3 DNA reads as TGTGCCAGCAGCTTACCCGACAGGTCGACGGTAGATACGCAGTATTTT. The rearrangement uses TRBV7-9 and TRBJ2-3, with D possibly being TRBD1 (6 bases). Germline values: CDR1 SEHNR, CDR2 FQNEAQ (reference sequence). Between the trimmed V and J ends, which lost 2 bases and 5 bases, there was a span of 17 bases. The CDR3 totals 16 residues.